This entry describes one T cell receptor beta chain. No antigen is known for it. It has no much larger one-base neighbor in the sample; base qualities were not kept. Using the deep immunoSEQ assay, TCR CDR3 regions were amplified from genomic DNA by multiplex PCR. For each cell subset, the extracted genomic DNA was distributed evenly across all wells of several immunoSEQ 96-well plates, and each plate served as one replicate. For sorted subsets, each replicate PCR was loaded with about 200 ng genomic DNA, equivalent to 30,000 or so T cell genomes. The purified libraries were quantified using a Qubit 3.0 fluorometer, sized with a Bioanalyzer 2100, and then quantified again using the KAPA Library Quantification kit. Each immunoSEQ 96-well plate was sequenced on its own single-read 150-cycle Illumina NextSeq 550 flow cell. As for the original processing: Because only junctional sequences without quality scores were contained in the immunoSEQ output, filtering matching that applied to full-length reads could not be performed. Sequences were annotated with PyIR, a Python wrapper for IgBLAST v1.9, and V/J genes and CDR3 were assigned using IMGT germline references. Reads were removed for weak V/J assignments (E-value above 1e-6), missing CDR3, stop codons, out-of-frame junctions, or ambiguous translated residues. V3J clonotypes were defined as sequences sharing an identical inferred V gene, J gene, and CDR3 amino acid sequence. The percentage overlap between two repertoires was calculated by dividing the number of shared unique clonotypes by the size of the smaller repertoire. Three approaches were used to assess repertoire richness: RTK rarefaction, the Chao1 estimator, and Recon v2.1 estimates of unobserved clonotypes. Generation probabilities were computed with OLGA for all TCRbeta clonotypes obtained by the gDNA method from four donors. In its TCRdb copy, this immuneACCESS table keeps in-frame sequences only and misses some clones. Where compared with another copy, unresolved V genes explain less than half of these, and the others have no known cause. V and J calls and clone size are those listed in that table; D and trimming were worked out from the DNA. For this sample the table gives about 1.5 million clones, of which 98% were detected only once. The top ten constitute roughly 0.45% of the sample.

The CDR3, cysteine through phenylalanine, is 11 amino acids long. Only the CDR3 part of the read is kept: 33 bases, read in frame from the first base. CDR1 and CDR2 are drawn from the germline V gene: SGHTS, YDEGEE. Deletion took 7 bases off V and 7 bases off J, with a span of 12 bases between the germline ends. These data belong to a study of shared clonotypes between healthy human individuals (dated by TCRdb to between 2020 and 2021). Notes on the research overall: A couple of women and three men aged 18 to 49 years were included in the cohort. To estimate repertoire size and how much clonotypes are shared between individuals, the study performed deep sequencing of blood TCR repertoires from roughly five healthy adults. To increase sequencing depth and limit assay-specific biases, different laboratories used diverse techniques to prepare libraries and sequence TCR repertoires. Between about 0.8 and 9 billion PBMCs per donor were obtained by leukapheresis. Per donor, three plates each were used for CD4 naive and CD4 memory, two for CD8 naive, and one for CD8 memory. What the study reported, not specific to this receptor: Sampling was restricted to blood, and TCR repertoires in tissue are likely to differ from TCR repertoires in blood. Because the study included only a small number of donors, the genetic and exposure-history diversity represented was limited. Naive subsets generally had larger estimated clonotype richness than memory subsets did. Sharing across a handful of donors was observed for about 5% of naive CD4, over 3% of naive CD8, 2% to 2.5% of memory CD4, and about 0.39% of memory CD8 clonotypes. Incomplete sequencing was indicated by rarefaction of sorted-subset datasets, despite the large sequencing depth. Pairwise subsampling led to the expectation that sequencing depth would affect the degree of clonotype sharing among donors. Compared with non-shared clonotypes, the clonotypes found in all four sorted-subset donors had higher generation probabilities.

Healthy HIV-negative adults with no recently reported acute infections or vaccinations were included as donors. All donors were Caucasian adults living in Nashville, Tennessee, USA. CD4+ T cells were enriched by magnetic negative selection, after which naive cells were positively selected on CD45RA and the negative fraction was taken as the memory subset. After blood collection by leukapheresis, PBMCs were isolated using Ficoll-Histopaque density gradient centrifugation and then cryopreserved in the vapor phase of liquid nitrogen. Analytical flow cytometry was used to check the purity and quantity of every magnetically sorted T cell population. Each sorted fraction had its genomic DNA isolated and then quantified by UV absorbance on a Nanodrop 2000c.

The TCR originated in a man aged 25 to 45 in good health. The chain was built from TRBV5-8 and TRBJ2-7, with the D gene too uncertain to name. Sequencing input: naive CD4+ T cells sorted from blood. This sample's cell subset or site label indicates: CD45RA+ positively selected. This receptor has the CDR3 CASRRLGEQYF. In nucleotides, the sequence is TGTGCCAGCCGCCGGCTGGGGGAGCAGTACTTC.